This entry is about one T cell receptor beta chain. Trimming removed 3 bases at V and 1 base at J, with 18 bases between. Germline V gene sequence: CDR1 GTSNPN, CDR2 SVGIG (reference sequence). The CDR3 loop spans 16 amino acids. The sample is drawn from a study of CD8 T cells in Susac syndrome. When the RNA was reverse transcribed, random hexamers were used with an input of roughly 0.45 to 1 ug. Each CDR3 protein is one row after TCRdb ran MiXCR on the immunoSEQ multiplex PCR reads. The data hold 250,000 to 300,000 distinct CDR3 sequences, with about 82% observed a single time. This receptor was obtained from a human donor with multiple sclerosis. The chain is built from TRBV30 and TRBJ1-2; D perhaps matches TRBD1 (6 bases). Sequenced input: CD8+ T cells from PBMCs. CDR3 sequence reads: CAWRGGRLRLNYGYTF. DNA for the CDR3: TGTGCCTGGAGGGGGGGGCGATTGCGCCTTAACTATGGCTACACCTTC.